This TCR beta chain was obtained from a study of blood T cell repertoires in COVID-19. At the level of the study: Specimens from acute and convalescent COVID-19 originated in the United States, Italy and Spain. T cells, B-cell-depleted T cells, or PBMCs supplied cDNA or gDNA.

Per the authors' pipeline: Quantification of nucleated cells was approximated via reference gene primer amplification. Assay: immunoSEQ multiplex PCR; the TCRdb copy retains only in-frame clones and omits some. D and trimming were read from the DNA, whereas the V and J calls and clone size are those reported in that table. The repertoire includes around 270,000 clones, roughly 89% of them detected once, and 1.5% sits in the top ten. CDR1 SEHNR and CDR2 FQNEAQ come from the germline V gene (reference sequence). Trimming pared 5 bases from V and 3 bases from J, leaving 14 bases between. The CDR3 covers 15 residues.

This rearrangement joins TRBV7-9 to TRBJ2-1, with D perhaps TRBD1 (6 bases). Sequencing was done on a sample of peripheral blood. The TCR originated in a middle-aged woman who had recovered from COVID-19. CDR3 sequence: CASSPVTGGYNEQFF. CDR3 DNA: TGTGCCAGCAGCCCAGTGACAGGTGGCTACAATGAGCAGTTCTTC.